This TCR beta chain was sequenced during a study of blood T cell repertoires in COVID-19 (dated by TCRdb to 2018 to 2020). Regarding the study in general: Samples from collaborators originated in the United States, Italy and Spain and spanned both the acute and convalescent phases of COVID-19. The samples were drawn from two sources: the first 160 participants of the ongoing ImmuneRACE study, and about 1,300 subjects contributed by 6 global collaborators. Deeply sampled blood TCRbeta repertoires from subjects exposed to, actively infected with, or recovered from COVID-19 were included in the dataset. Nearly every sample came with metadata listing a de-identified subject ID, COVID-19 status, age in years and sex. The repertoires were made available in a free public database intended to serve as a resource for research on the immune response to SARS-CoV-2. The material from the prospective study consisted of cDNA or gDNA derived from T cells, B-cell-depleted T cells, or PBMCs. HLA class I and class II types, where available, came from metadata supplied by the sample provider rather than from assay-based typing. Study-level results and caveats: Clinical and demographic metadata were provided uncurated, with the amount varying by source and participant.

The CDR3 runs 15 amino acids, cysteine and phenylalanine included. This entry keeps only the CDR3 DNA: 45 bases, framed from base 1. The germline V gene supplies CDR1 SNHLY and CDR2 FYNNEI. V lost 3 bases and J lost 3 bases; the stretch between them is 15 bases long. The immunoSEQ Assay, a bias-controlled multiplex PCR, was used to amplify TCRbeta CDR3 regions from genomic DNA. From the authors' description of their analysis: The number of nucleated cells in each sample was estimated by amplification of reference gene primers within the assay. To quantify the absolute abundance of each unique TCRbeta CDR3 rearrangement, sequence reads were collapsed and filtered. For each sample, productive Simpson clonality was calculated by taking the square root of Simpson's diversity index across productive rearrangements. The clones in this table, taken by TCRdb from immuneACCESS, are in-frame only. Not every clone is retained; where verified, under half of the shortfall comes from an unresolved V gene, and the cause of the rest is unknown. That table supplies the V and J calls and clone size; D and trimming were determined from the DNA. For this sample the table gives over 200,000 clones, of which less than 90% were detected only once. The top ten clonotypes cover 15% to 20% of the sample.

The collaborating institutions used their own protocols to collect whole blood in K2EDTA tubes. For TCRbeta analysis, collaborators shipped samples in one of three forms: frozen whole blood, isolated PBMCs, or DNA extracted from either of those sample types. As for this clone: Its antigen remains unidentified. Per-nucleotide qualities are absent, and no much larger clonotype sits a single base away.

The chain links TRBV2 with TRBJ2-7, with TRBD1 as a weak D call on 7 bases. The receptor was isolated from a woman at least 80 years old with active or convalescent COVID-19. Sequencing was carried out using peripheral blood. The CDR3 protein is CASSEGQGGYYEQYF. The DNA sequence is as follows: TGTGCCAGCAGTGAGGGGCAGGGGGGATACTACGAGCAGTACTTC.